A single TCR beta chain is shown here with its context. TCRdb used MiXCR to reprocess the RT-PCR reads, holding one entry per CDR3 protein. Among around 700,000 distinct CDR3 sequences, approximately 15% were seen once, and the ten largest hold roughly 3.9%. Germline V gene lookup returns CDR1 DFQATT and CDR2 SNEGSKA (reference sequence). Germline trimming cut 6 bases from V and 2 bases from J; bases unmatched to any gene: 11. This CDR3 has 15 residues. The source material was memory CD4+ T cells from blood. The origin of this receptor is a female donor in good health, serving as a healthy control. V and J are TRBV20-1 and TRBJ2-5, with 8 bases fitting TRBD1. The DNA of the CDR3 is TGCAGTGCACCCGACAGGGGTGGTCGACAAGAGACCCAGTACTTC. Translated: CSAPDRGGRQETQYF.